Listed here is a single T cell receptor (beta chain). Its antigen is as yet unknown. Germline V gene sequence: CDR1 MGHRA, CDR2 YSYEKL. The CDR3 is 16 residues long. The ends lost 4 bases at V and 5 bases at J; junction bases unmatched: 11. The data originate from a study of CD8 T cells in ankylosing spondylitis. General study findings and limits: A subset of motif variants has previously been described in the synovial fluid and blood of reactive arthritis. Significant enrichment of disease-linked clones was reported in matched ankylosing spondylitis synovial fluid.

TCRdb re-called the 5' RACE reads with MiXCR, one entry per CDR3 protein. The sample yields some 240,000 distinct CDR3 sequences, roughly a quarter seen once. The sample consisted of blood, either unsorted or a sorted T cell fraction (not recorded which). The chain uses TRBV4-1 and TRBJ1-2; TRBD1 matches at 9 bases. The TCR was taken from a male donor with ankylosing spondylitis or in good health (not recorded which). CDR3 protein: CASSLSWDRATYGYTF. The DNA of the CDR3 is TGCGCCAGCAGCCTATCATGGGACAGGGCGACTTATGGCTACACCTTC.